Listed here are 14 T cell receptor beta chains from one sample, sequenced in a study of Ad26.COV2.S vaccination and SARS-CoV-2 variants. Here immunoSEQ multiplex PCR was the method, and the copy in TCRdb shows in-frame clones only, minus some. This sample has roughly 700,000 clones, with around 92% found just once. The treatment denotes: around 19 received Ad26.COV2.S at low or high dose, single or two shots; about five received placebo; per-sample allocation not given. Day 63 following the first vaccine or placebo injection was when the samples were taken. The specimen comprised peripheral blood, sampled in a trial of Ad26.COV2.S vaccine versus placebo. These TCRs come from a person between 18 and 60 years old who received the Ad26.COV2.S COVID-19 vaccine or a placebo.

The chain couples TRBV5-1 to TRBJ2-1, with 10 bases fitting TRBD2. The V segment lost 1 base and the J segment 0 bases; nucleotides outside the gene matches: 13. Per germline, CDR1 SGHRS and CDR2 YFSETQ. This CDR3 region has 20 residues. The DNA for the CDR3 is TGCGCCAGCAGCTTGCCGTCTAGCGGGGGCCCACTAAGCTCCTACAATGAGCAGTTCTTC. Protein product: CASSLPSSGGPLSSYNEQFF.

The rearrangement joins TRBV24-1 to TRBJ2-1; 7 bases match TRBD2. This CDR3 comprises 14 residues. Germline V lookup: CDR1 KGHDR, CDR2 SFDVKD. The trim removed 4 bases at V and 5 bases at J, leaving 4 bases unmatched. CDR3 amino acids: CATSDRGLHNEQFF. The CDR3 DNA is TGTGCCACCAGTGACCGGGGACTACACAATGAGCAGTTCTTC.

The chain uses TRBV9 and TRBJ1-4; 9 bases agree with TRBD1. Trimming cost V 1 base and J 4 bases; bases outside gene matches: 14. This CDR3 spans 19 amino acids. Germline CDR1 and CDR2: SGDLS and YYNGEE. CDR3 sequence (DNA): TGTGCCAGCAGCGTATTTCCAGGGGTGGGACAGGGTAATAATGAAAAACTGTTTTTT. Residues: CASSVFPGVGQGNNEKLFF.

The V gene is TRBV18, the J gene TRBJ2-7; no reliable D call. The CDR3 runs 14 residues. Germline V gives CDR1 KGHSH, CDR2 LQKENI. Between the trimmed V and J ends, which lost 1 base and 5 bases, there was a span of 12 bases. The CDR3 loop reads CASSPRGAVNEQYF. CDR3 bases: TGTGCCAGCTCACCACGAGGCGCCGTGAACGAGCAGTACTTC.

V gene TRBV29-1 combines with J gene TRBJ1-1; D not resolved. Per the germline V gene, CDR1 is SQVTM and CDR2 is ANQGSEA. The CDR3 totals 13 residues. Trimming removed 5 bases from V and 0 bases from J, with 10 bases in between. The CDR3 loop reads CSVKQRLNTEAFF. DNA of the CDR3: TGCAGCGTTAAACAGAGACTGAACACTGAAGCTTTCTTT.

The gene calls are TRBV19 and TRBJ1-4; a possible D gene is TRBD1 (5 bases). From germline, CDR1 is LNHDA and CDR2 SQIVND (reference sequence). Trimming left V 9 bases short and J 0 bases short, with 11 bases between. This CDR3 has 14 residues. The CDR3 DNA reads as TGTGCCAGCACTTCAGGGTCAACTAATGAAAAACTGTTTTTT. Protein product: CASTSGSTNEKLFF.

Only a few counts were recorded for this clone. The chain uses TRBV11-2 and TRBJ2-7, with 8 bases that match TRBD1. Trimming at V came to 4 bases and at J to 9 bases, leaving 14 bases not matched to a gene. Germline CDR1 reads SGHAT; CDR2 reads FQNNGV. The CDR3 sequence is 15 residues long. In DNA form, the CDR3 reads TGTGCCAGCAGCTCTCCGGGACAGGCGCTACTTTGGCAGTACTTC. The encoded protein is CASSSPGQALLWQYF.

V gene TRBV24-1 combines with J gene TRBJ1-5; D is uncertain. Trimming left V 7 bases short and J 11 bases short, with 11 bases between. In germline, CDR1 is KGHDR, CDR2 SFDVKD. This CDR3 region has 11 residues. The CDR3 DNA follows: TGTGCCACCAGCGGTCTGGGAGCCCAGCATTTT. Residues: CATSGLGAQHF.

This chain joins TRBV7-2 and TRBJ2-2, with D tentatively TRBD1 (5 bases). This CDR3 has 14 amino acids. The V end lost 5 bases, the J end lost 8 bases, and 15 bases lay between the germline ends. Per germline, CDR1 SGHTA and CDR2 FQGNSA. The CDR3 sequence: CASSEDKWKGELFF. In nucleotides, the CDR3 is TGTGCCAGCAGCGAGGACAAGTGGAAGGGGGAGCTGTTTTTT.

The rearrangement joins TRBV5-1 to TRBJ2-2; 8 bases are a match to TRBD2. The J segment lost 3 bases and the V segment lost 5 bases, leaving 6 bases of the junction unmatched. Germline V lookup: CDR1 SGHRS, CDR2 YFSETQ. This CDR3 contains 15 residues. CDR3 loop: CASRQLAEHTGELFF. The CDR3 DNA is TGCGCCAGCAGGCAACTAGCGGAGCACACCGGGGAGCTGTTTTTT.

The chain carries TRBV6-6 and TRBJ2-7; D is undetermined. The V end lost 0 bases, the J end lost 0 bases, and 9 bases lay between the germline ends. CDR1 is MNHNY and CDR2 is SVGAGI in the germline V gene (reference sequence). The CDR3 runs 15 residues. CDR3 loop: CASSYSSVGSYEQYF. The CDR3 region has the DNA TGTGCCAGCAGTTACTCGTCAGTGGGCTCCTACGAGCAGTACTTC.

The chain is built from TRBV6-5 and TRBJ1-1; 11 nucleotides match TRBD1. The ends lost 6 bases at V and 4 bases at J; junction bases unmatched: 7. This CDR3 has 15 amino acids. The germline gives CDR1 MNHEY, CDR2 SVGAGI. The CDR3 loop reads CASRGQGGLRTEAFF. The CDR3, as DNA: TGTGCCAGCAGGGGACAGGGGGGACTACGCACTGAAGCTTTCTTT.

This sequence joins TRBV30 and TRBJ1-6; 8 bases are a match to TRBD1. This CDR3 region has 16 residues. The V and J ends lost 2 bases and 3 bases, in that order; junction bases with no gene match: 6. The germline V gene has CDR1 GTSNPN and CDR2 SVGIG (reference sequence). The CDR3 DNA reads TGTGCCTGGAGTTCCCGACAGGGGAGCTATAATTCACCCCTCCACTTT. Translation gives CAWSSRQGSYNSPLHF.

In DNA form, the CDR3 reads TGTGCCAGCAGCGGGAACTACAATGAGCAGTTCTTC. This sequence encodes CASSGNYNEQFF. The V and J genes are TRBV7-3 and TRBJ2-1; D ambiguous. The CDR3 is 12 residues long. CDR1 SGHTA and CDR2 FQGTGA come from the germline V gene. Trimming removed 5 bases from V and 3 bases from J, with 5 bases in between.